These T cell receptor beta chains were read from a single sample in a study of beta chain features in type 1 diabetes. The data were produced by immunoSEQ multiplex PCR, yet TCRdb's version contains in-frame clones alone and is incomplete. Of almost 350,000 clones listed, roughly a tenth are singletons. Sequences were obtained from central memory CD4+ T cells from blood. The origin of the receptors is a man between 25 and 39 years old with type 1 diabetes. Both conserved end residues are part of each CDR3. The order of the fields is J gene, CDR3 length, V gene, clone size, D gene, CDR3 protein, CDR3 DNA. The D gene is left open where the match is weak. Expanded clones are given a class, and other clones once, few, many or no size at all.

J: TRBJ1-2; length: 15; V: TRBV6-5; size: few; D: NA; CDR3: CASRAGHLPDYGYTF; DNA: TGTGCCAGCAGGGCCGGACACTTACCGGACTATGGCTACACCTTC
J: TRBJ1-4; length: 15; V: TRBV6-6; size: few; D: TRBD1; CDR3: CASSPPDREGEKLFF; DNA: TGTGCCAGCAGTCCGCCCGACAGGGAAGGAGAAAAACTGTTTTTT
J: TRBJ1-2; length: 13; V: TRBV5-6; size: NA; D: NA; CDR3: CASSFSHLHGYTF; DNA: TGTGCCAGCAGCTTTTCCCACCTCCATGGCTACACCTTC
J: TRBJ1-6; length: 14; V: TRBV7-9; size: NA; D: NA; CDR3: CASSLGPQDSPLHF; DNA: TGTGCCAGCAGCTTGGGGCCCCAGGATTCTCCCCTCCACTTT
J: TRBJ1-2; length: 14; V: TRBV2; size: few; D: NA; CDR3: CASDHGGENYGYTF; DNA: TGTGCCAGTGATCATGGGGGAGAGAACTATGGCTACACCTTC
J: TRBJ2-7; length: 15; V: TRBV18; size: few; D: TRBD1; CDR3: CASSNAGTGGDEQYF; DNA: TGTGCCAGCTCAAACGCCGGGACAGGGGGCGACGAGCAGTACTTC
J: TRBJ1-1; length: 17; V: TRBV7-9; size: few; D: NA; CDR3: CASTEGWGAPIGTEAFF; DNA: TGTGCCAGCACCGAAGGATGGGGAGCTCCGATCGGCACTGAAGCTTTCTTT
J: TRBJ1-1; length: 14; V: TRBV6-5; size: NA; D: NA; CDR3: CASSYSGEGTEAFF; DNA: TGTGCCAGCAGTTACTCAGGGGAAGGGACTGAAGCTTTCTTT
J: TRBJ2-3; length: 15; V: TRBV7-9; size: NA; D: NA; CDR3: CASSLDGQGGDTQYF; DNA: TGTGCCAGCAGCCTCGACGGGCAAGGGGGAGATACGCAGTATTTT
J: TRBJ1-5; length: 16; V: TRBV29-1; size: few; D: NA; CDR3: CSVVLFGSSGDQPQHF; DNA: TGCAGCGTTGTCTTGTTCGGGTCCTCAGGGGATCAGCCCCAGCATTTT
J: TRBJ1-6; length: 16; V: TRBV4-3; size: many; D: TRBD1; CDR3: CASSQVPDRGNSPLHF; DNA: TGCGCCAGCAGCCAAGTGCCCGACAGGGGTAATTCACCCCTCCACTTT
J: TRBJ2-1; length: 11; V: TRBV9; size: few; D: NA; CDR3: CASSGDNEQFF; DNA: TGTGCCTCCTCGGGGGACAATGAGCAGTTCTTC
J: TRBJ2-7; length: 12; V: TRBV7-9; size: many; D: NA; CDR3: CASSLGAYEQYF; DNA: TGTGCCAGCAGCTTAGGAGCCTACGAGCAGTACTTC
J: TRBJ2-5; length: 17; V: TRBV7-2; size: many; D: TRBD2; CDR3: CASSLHWTSGGTETQYF; DNA: TGTGCCAGCAGTTTACATTGGACTAGCGGGGGAACGGAGACCCAGTACTTC
J: TRBJ2-1; length: 16; V: TRBV4-3; size: few; D: TRBD1; CDR3: CASSQVLQGVGNEQFF; DNA: TGCGCCAGCAGCCAAGTATTACAGGGGGTAGGCAATGAGCAGTTCTTC
J: TRBJ1-2; length: 17; V: TRBV13; size: few; D: TRBD1; CDR3: CASSLHSIIGTGGGYTF; DNA: TGTGCCAGCAGCTTACACTCAATTATCGGGACAGGAGGGGGCTACACCTTC
J: TRBJ1-2; length: 14; V: TRBV29-1; size: NA; D: NA; CDR3: CSVVGDSANYGYTF; DNA: TGCAGCGTTGTCGGAGACAGCGCTAACTATGGCTACACCTTC
J: TRBJ2-3; length: 13; V: TRBV30; size: NA; D: NA; CDR3: CAWSLTGSDTQYF; DNA: TGTGCCTGGAGTTTAACAGGGTCGGATACGCAGTATTTT
J: TRBJ2-1; length: 18; V: TRBV25-1; size: few; D: TRBD1; CDR3: CASSDPNPGQGSYNEQFF; DNA: TGTGCCAGCAGTGATCCCAACCCGGGACAGGGGTCCTACAATGAGCAGTTCTTC
J: TRBJ2-4; length: 11; V: TRBV20-1; size: many; D: NA; CDR3: CSARQGDIQYF; DNA: TGCAGTGCTAGACAGGGAGACATTCAGTACTTC
J: TRBJ2-1; length: 14; V: TRBV2; size: few; D: TRBD2; CDR3: CASRVGTSNNEQFF; DNA: TGTGCCAGCAGGGTCGGGACTAGCAATAATGAGCAGTTCTTC
J: TRBJ2-3; length: 16; V: TRBV9; size: few; D: NA; CDR3: CASSAPQGQKADTQYF; DNA: TGTGCCAGCAGCGCGCCGCAGGGGCAGAAGGCAGATACGCAGTATTTT
J: TRBJ2-6; length: 14; V: TRBV29-1; size: NA; D: NA; CDR3: CSAEDSSGANVLTF; DNA: TGCAGCGCCGAGGATAGCTCTGGGGCCAACGTCCTGACTTTC
J: TRBJ2-1; length: 12; V: TRBV18; size: few; D: NA; CDR3: CASSRTGAEQFF; DNA: TGTGCCAGCTCACGCACGGGGGCTGAGCAGTTCTTC
J: TRBJ1-6; length: 13; V: TRBV10-3; size: NA; D: NA; CDR3: CAIGPGRNSPLHF; DNA: TGTGCCATCGGTCCAGGTAGAAATTCACCCCTCCACTTT
J: TRBJ2-7; length: 11; V: TRBV10-3; size: few; D: NA; CDR3: CAISEFYEQYF; DNA: TGTGCCATCAGTGAGTTTTACGAGCAGTACTTC
J: TRBJ1-5; length: 17; V: TRBV7-2; size: many; D: NA; CDR3: CASSPGVSRGGNQPQHF; DNA: TGTGCCAGCAGCCCCGGGGTCTCGAGAGGAGGCAATCAGCCCCAGCATTTT
J: TRBJ2-3; length: 12; V: TRBV9; size: few; D: NA; CDR3: CASSSIADTQYF; DNA: TGTGCCAGCAGCTCGATCGCAGATACGCAGTATTTT
J: TRBJ1-2; length: 14; V: TRBV18; size: NA; D: TRBD1; CDR3: CASSSRQGESGYTF; DNA: TGTGCCAGCTCATCGCGACAGGGGGAATCTGGCTACACCTTC
J: TRBJ2-1; length: 11; V: TRBV20-1; size: few; D: NA; CDR3: CSARQDNEQFF; DNA: TGCAGTGCTAGGCAAGACAATGAGCAGTTCTTC
J: TRBJ1-4; length: 12; V: TRBV19; size: NA; D: NA; CDR3: CACRENNEKLFF; DNA: TGTGCCTGCCGGGAGAATAATGAAAAACTGTTTTTT
J: TRBJ1-2; length: 11; V: TRBV15; size: few; D: NA; CDR3: CATSRETTVLF; DNA: TGTGCCACCAGCAGAGAAACAACAGTTCTCTTC
J: TRBJ1-6; length: 11; V: TRBV20-1; size: few; D: NA; CDR3: CSARGGQVLHF; DNA: TGCAGTGCTAGAGGAGGCCAGGTCCTCCACTTT
J: TRBJ1-2; length: 13; V: TRBV6-5; size: few; D: NA; CDR3: CASSYHGDYGYTF; DNA: TGTGCCAGCAGTTACCATGGGGACTATGGCTACACCTTC